This TCR beta chain stems from a study of cytomegalovirus exposure and HLA in healthy donors. Study-level findings and limits: The dataset shows that most TCR sequences were rare, while some public TCRs occurred in many donors.

Comment on this clone: The antigen is undetermined.

Germline V lookup: CDR1 LGHNA, CDR2 YNFKEQ. The CDR3 consists of 13 residues. Between the trimmed V and J ends, which lost 8 bases and 2 bases, there was a span of 10 bases. The study ran its PCR with 60 Vbeta and 13 Jbeta primers. Produced via immunoSEQ multiplex PCR; TCRdb's table is partial and in-frame only. The data contain under 250,000 clones, roughly 83% of them seen just once; the ten biggest clones take up about 0.77%. This sequence originates from a boy aged 2 to 10 in good health and CMV-seronegative. The V and J genes are TRBV4-2 and TRBJ1-3; D is ambiguous. The specimen was PBMCs. The CDR3 region is CASSSGTGNTIYF. CDR3 bases: TGTGCCAGCTCGAGCGGGACTGGAAACACCATATATTTT.